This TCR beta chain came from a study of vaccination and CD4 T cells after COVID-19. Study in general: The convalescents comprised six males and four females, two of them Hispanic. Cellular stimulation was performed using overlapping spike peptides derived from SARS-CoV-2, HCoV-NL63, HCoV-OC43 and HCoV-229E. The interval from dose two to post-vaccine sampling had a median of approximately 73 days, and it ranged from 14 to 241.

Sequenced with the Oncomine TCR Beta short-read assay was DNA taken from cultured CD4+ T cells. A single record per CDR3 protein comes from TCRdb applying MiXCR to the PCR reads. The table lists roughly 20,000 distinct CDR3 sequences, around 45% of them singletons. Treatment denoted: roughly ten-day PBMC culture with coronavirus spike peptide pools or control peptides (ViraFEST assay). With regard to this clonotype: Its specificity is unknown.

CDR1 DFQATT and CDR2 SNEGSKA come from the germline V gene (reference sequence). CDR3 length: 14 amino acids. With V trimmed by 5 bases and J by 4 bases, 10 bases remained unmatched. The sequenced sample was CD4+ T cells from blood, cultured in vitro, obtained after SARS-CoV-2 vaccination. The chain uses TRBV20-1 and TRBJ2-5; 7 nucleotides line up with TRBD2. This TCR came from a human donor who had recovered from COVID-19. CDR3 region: CSAHRRPGGETQYF. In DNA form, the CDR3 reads TGCAGTGCTCACCGTAGACCGGGGGGAGAGACCCAGTACTTC.